Below are 17 T cell receptor beta chains sequenced from a single sample in a study of blood T cells in healthy people across ages. The authors ran a second PCR of about 6 to 11 cycles using a sample-barcoded 5' primer and a J-beta primer mix. TCRdb passed the 5' RACE reads through MiXCR, listing each CDR3 protein once. The sample consists of about 1.5 million distinct CDR3 sequences, about 42% of them appearing once. Sequencing was carried out using blood. Every receptor here comes from a woman younger than 35 in good health.

The chain is built from TRBV12-3 or TRBV12-4 and TRBJ2-5; 9 nucleotides line up with TRBD1. The CDR3 covers 14 residues. With 3 bases clipped from V and 11 bases from J, the junction kept 10 bases outside the gene matches. The CDR3 nucleotides are TGTGCCAGCAGTTTGGGACAGGGTGGGTACGGGCAGTACTTC. Protein: CASSLGQGGYGQYF.

The chain couples TRBV27 to TRBJ2-1, with TRBD2 matching over 10 bases. Per germline, CDR1 MNHEY and CDR2 SMNVEV (reference sequence). The CDR3 runs 15 residues. Trimming at V came to 7 bases and at J to 2 bases, leaving 5 bases not matched to a gene. The CDR3 DNA sequence: TGTGCCAGCACCTCCGGGACTAGCGCCTACAATGAGCAGTTCTTC. Encoded protein: CASTSGTSAYNEQFF.

The table lists this clonotype with a few counts. The genes are TRBV12-3 or TRBV12-4 and TRBJ1-5; 8 bases are a match to TRBD1. The CDR3 is 15 residues long. Trimming at V came to 6 bases and at J to 6 bases, leaving 10 bases not matched to a gene. The DNA for the CDR3 is TGTGCCAGCAGCCCTCAGGACAGGGAGGCTCAGCCCCAGCATTTT. Translation: CASSPQDREAQPQHF.

J is TRBJ2-5 and V is TRBV7-2, with 10 bases that match TRBD2. The J call is uncertain, as TRBJ2-7 better fits the DNA end. Germline CDR1 and CDR2: SGHTA and FQGNSA. CDR3 length: 17 amino acids. CDR3 nucleotides: TGTGCCAGCAGCTCCCAGAGGCTAGCGGGAGCTATGATCGAGCAGTACTTC. It translates to CASSSQRLAGAMIEQYF.

This clonotype was found a few times. The V and J genes are TRBV5-1 and TRBJ2-7; 7 bases agree with TRBD1. V trimming: 4 bases; J trimming: 4 bases; junction bases outside the gene matches: 11. The germline V gene has CDR1 SGHRS and CDR2 YFSETQ. The CDR3 covers 15 residues. The CDR3 loop reads CASSPPGQSPYEQYF. Here the CDR3 DNA reads TGCGCCAGCAGCCCTCCGGGACAGTCGCCGTACGAGCAGTACTTC.

A note on this clonotype: One end of the junction is discordant with germline, which a read error may explain. V gene TRBV7-3 combines with J gene TRBJ1-2; D might be TRBD1 (6 bases). This CDR3 spans 15 amino acids. The germline V gene encodes CDR1 SGHTA and CDR2 FQGTGA. The DNA for the CDR3 is TGTACCAGCAGCTTAACCACGGGGGCGACATCGGGCTACACCTTC. Encoded protein: CTSSLTTGATSGYTF. Together with reference TRBV7-3 and TRBJ1-2, the CDR3 gives the full variable domain: GAGVSQTPSNKVTEKGKYVELRCDPISGHTALYWYRQSLGQGPEFLIYFQGTGAADDSGLPNDRFFAVRPEGSVSTLKIQRTERGDSAVYLCTSSLTTGATSGYTFGSGTRLTVV.

This clonotype came up a few times. The chain has TRBV6-2 or TRBV6-3 and TRBJ2-5; D unclear. Germline CDR1 MNHEY, CDR2 SVGEGT. Trimming removed 1 base from V and 10 bases from J, with 10 bases in between. CDR3 size: 12 residues. CDR3 amino acids: CASSYYPDVQYF. The CDR3 nucleotides are TGTGCCAGCAGTTACTACCCAGACGTCCAGTACTTC.

The gene calls are TRBV7-6 and TRBJ1-3; D gene ambiguous. The CDR3 extends over 16 amino acids. Trimming removed 0 bases at V and 4 bases at J, with 13 bases between. CDR1 is SGHVS and CDR2 is FNYEAQ in the germline V gene. The CDR3 loop reads CASSLAGSPVGNTIYF. CDR3 bases: TGTGCCAGCAGCTTAGCGGGGAGTCCCGTGGGAAACACCATATATTTT.

In its sample, this clonotype was seen a few times. This chain joins TRBV7-9 and TRBJ2-1, with a weak D call TRBD1 (5 bases). Germline V CDR1 and CDR2: SEHNR, FQNEAQ (reference sequence). V was cut by 11 bases and J by 7 bases, with 12 bases left in between. This CDR3 contains 11 residues. CDR3 nucleotide sequence: TGTGCCGCAGGGCAGTATAATGAGCAGTTCTTC. Amino acids: CAAGQYNEQFF.

The V and J genes are TRBV13 and TRBJ2-7; no firm D call. Germline V gene data show CDR1 as PRHDT and CDR2 as FYEKMQ (reference sequence). The CDR3 is 12 amino acids. The V gene lost 6 bases and the J gene lost 7 bases, with 13 bases spanning the gap. The DNA of the CDR3 is TGTGCCAGCAGATTGGGTGAGAATGAGCAGTACTTC. This codes for CASRLGENEQYF. The full variable domain, completed using reference TRBV13 and TRBJ2-7, is AAGVIQSPRHLIKEKRETATLKCYPIPRHDTVYWYQQGPGQDPQFLISFYEKMQSDKGSIPDRFSAQQFSDYHSELNMSSLELGDSALYFCASRLGENEQYFGPGTRLTVT.

The J gene is TRBJ2-1, the V gene TRBV29-1, with 10 positions matching TRBD1. CDR1 is SQVTM and CDR2 is ANQGSEA in the germline V gene. J was trimmed by 7 bases and V by 4 bases; bases with no gene match: 7. The CDR3 extends over 14 amino acids. The CDR3 DNA reads TGCAGCGTTGGGGGGTGGACAGGGGGGAATGAGCAGTTCTTC. It is translated as CSVGGWTGGNEQFF.

The rearrangement joins TRBV15 to TRBJ2-2; 9 bases fit TRBD2. Germline loops: CDR1 LNHNV, CDR2 YYDKDF (reference sequence). The CDR3 has 15 amino acids. V was pared by 7 bases and J by 6 bases, with 9 bases of the junction left unmatched. CDR3: CATMAIAGVAGELFF. CDR3 DNA: TGTGCCACCATGGCTATAGCGGGAGTTGCCGGGGAGCTGTTTTTT.

The CDR3 bases are TGTGCCAGCAGCTTGACCAATACAGGGTTTGGTGGTGAAAAACTGTTTTTT. Translation: CASSLTNTGFGGEKLFF. The chain is built from TRBV7-2 and TRBJ1-4; maybe TRBD1 (6 bases). This CDR3 has 17 residues. With 3 bases removed from V and 7 bases from J, the gap between germline ends came to 21 bases. In germline, CDR1 is SGHTA, CDR2 FQGNSA. Filled out from reference TRBV7-2 and TRBJ1-4, the complete variable domain reads GAGVSQSPSNKVTEKGKDVELRCDPISGHTALYWYRQSLGQGLEFLIYFQGNSAPDKSGLPSDRFSAERTGGSVSTLTIQRTQQEDSAVYLCASSLTNTGFGGEKLFFGSGTQLSVL.

V and J are TRBV7-2 and TRBJ2-6; possible D gene TRBD2, 7 bases. Germline lookup yields CDR1 SGHTA and CDR2 FQGNSA. Trimming took off 6 bases at V and 2 bases at J, with 14 bases between the two ends. This CDR3 contains 16 residues. The CDR3 region is CASSKGGGAGANVLTF. In DNA, the CDR3 is TGTGCCAGCAGTAAAGGGGGGGGAGCTGGGGCCAACGTCCTGACTTTC.

The V call is TRBV10-3, the J call TRBJ2-3; D is undetermined. The CDR3 runs 12 residues. V shed 9 bases and J shed 4 bases, with 11 bases lying between them. CDR1 ENHRY and CDR2 SYGVKD come from the germline V gene. The CDR3 DNA reads TGTGCCATAAGCGAGGCTGCAGATACGCAGTATTTT. As protein: CAISEAADTQYF.

In this sample, this clonotype turned up a few times. The chain uses TRBV4-2 and TRBJ2-1; the D is unclear. Germline V gene data show CDR1 as LGHNA and CDR2 as YNFKEQ. The V gene lost 2 bases and the J gene lost 7 bases, with 21 bases spanning the gap. There are 17 residues in the CDR3. DNA of the CDR3: TGTGCCAGCAGCCAAAAACCATGGGTTGGAGAAGGGAATGAGCAGTTCTTC. Translating it yields CASSQKPWVGEGNEQFF.

This clonotype turned up a few times. The gene calls are TRBV6-5 and TRBJ1-1, with D uncertain. Trimming cost V 6 bases and J 1 base, with 9 bases left between them. This CDR3 comprises 13 residues. The germline CDR1 and CDR2 sequences are MNHEY and SVGAGI. The CDR3 coding sequence is TGTGCCAGCAGAAAGCCAGGGAACACTGAAGCTTTCTTT. It translates to CASRKPGNTEAFF.